The present T cell receptor (beta chain) was sequenced within a study of STAT5B mutations in CD4+ large granular lymphocyte leukemia. The study, taken as a whole, reports: CD4-sorted patient repertoires seemed more clonal than healthy CD4+ repertoires. Over 20% of private leukemic clonotypes occurred rarely in other patients' non-leukemic repertoires.

A remark on this clone: No antigen is known for it.

This CDR3 has 15 amino acids. Trimming at V came to 3 bases and at J to 4 bases, leaving 5 bases not matched to a gene. CDR1 and CDR2 from the germline V gene are MDHEN and SYDVKM. TCRdb keeps only in-frame clones here, not all; method: immunoSEQ multiplex PCR. This table has 40,000 to 45,000 clones, 81% appearing once. This sequence was found in a human donor in good health. The sample was CD4+ T cells from blood buffy coats. The genes are TRBV28 and TRBJ1-3; 8 nucleotides match TRBD1. CDR3 DNA sequence: TGTGCCAGCAGTTTCCTCGGGACAGGAGGAAACACCATATATTTT. Its translation is CASSFLGTGGNTIYF. The full variable domain, with the rest looked up from reference TRBV28 and TRBJ1-3, is DVKVTQSSRYLVKRTGEKVFLECVQDMDHENMFWYRQDPGLGLRLIYFSYDVKMKEKGDIPEGYSVSREKKERFSLILESASTNQTSMYLCASSFLGTGGNTIYFGEGSWLTVV.